This T cell receptor (beta chain) was recorded in a study of OX40 agonist ivuxolimab in advanced cancers. At the level of the study: Partial responses were seen in three patients, one with hepatocellular carcinoma and two with cutaneous melanoma. Whole-study results and caveats: Partial responders at 0.1-3.0 mg/kg had among the lowest clonal expansion. The mean number of expanded clones was higher in CD8+ T cells than in CD4+.

Sequencing used immunoSEQ multiplex PCR; TCRdb keeps in-frame clones, though not all of them. The sample yields about 82,000 clones, over 80% seen once. As for this clone: Its specificity is unknown.

Looked up from germline, CDR1 is LGHNA and CDR2 is YSLEER. Trimming removed 1 base from V and 3 bases from J, with 15 bases in between. This CDR3 has 17 amino acids. The source of this sequence is an adult with an advanced solid tumor such as melanoma, head and neck, liver or kidney cancer. The starting material was CD4+ or CD8+ T cells sorted from blood, obtained in a trial of the OX40 agonist ivuxolimab. The chain has TRBV4-3 and TRBJ1-4, with D perhaps matching TRBD1 (6 bases). CDR3 DNA: TGCGCCAGCAGCCAAGTAGCCGGGGGCACGGCTAATGAAAAACTGTTTTTT. Translated, it gives CASSQVAGGTANEKLFF.